The T cell receptor (beta chain) described here comes from a study of T-cell reconstitution after alpha-beta-depleted transplantation in children. This clonotype was seen at least ten times. This sample's TCRbeta library carried unique molecular identifier barcodes. Via MiXCR, TCRdb re-called the PCR reads, giving one row per CDR3 protein. The table has around 370,000 distinct CDR3 sequences, about a tenth seen once; the top ten hold roughly 2.5%. Germline CDR1 and CDR2: SEHNR and FQNEAQ (reference sequence). After removal of 4 bases from V and 5 bases from J, the junction contained 8 bases not matched to a gene. This CDR3 is 15 amino acids long.

This TCR was recovered from a human donor who donated a stem cell graft to a child with acute lymphoblastic leukemia. The sequencing here drew on PBMCs from the stem cell graft donor, taken from the stem cell graft. This chain uses TRBV7-9 with TRBJ2-5; TRBD2 matches 9 bases. CDR3 DNA: TGTGCCAGCAGCTATGTGGCGCTAGCGGGGGAGACCCAGTACTTC. It specifies CASSYVALAGETQYF.